This entry lists 7 T cell receptor beta chains sequenced from one sample in a study of T cells after posttransplantation cyclophosphamide. Treatment was busulfan-fludarabine conditioning, a marrow graft, and cyclophosphamide on days +3 and +4. The table came from immunoSEQ multiplex PCR; TCRdb's copy has only in-frame clones and leaves some out. The sample has around 4,400 clones, around 79% seen once. The sample in question was PBMCs, obtained about 27 days after a stem cell transplant with posttransplant cyclophosphamide. Source of these receptors: a male patient aged 45-59 years who received an allogeneic stem cell transplant from an unrelated donor, was CMV-positive, and had acute GVHD only. Some T cells may originate from the graft donor.

The genes are TRBV7-6 and TRBJ2-7, with TRBD2 matching 8 bases. Per germline, CDR1 SGHVS and CDR2 FNYEAQ. V gave up 1 base and J gave up 6 bases; unmatched junction bases: 11. The CDR3 has 16 amino acids. CDR3 residues: CASSLGAGVVSGEQYF. CDR3 in DNA: TGTGCCAGCAGCTTAGGAGCGGGAGTCGTATCGGGCGAGCAGTACTTC. The full variable domain, rest sourced from reference TRBV7-6 and TRBJ2-7, is GAGVSQSPRYKVTKRGQDVALRCDPISGHVSLYWYRQALGQGPEFLTYFNYEAQQDKSGLPNDRFSAERPEGSISTLTIQRTEQRDSAMYRCASSLGAGVVSGEQYFGPGTRLTVT.

J is TRBJ1-2 and V is TRBV28, with a possible D match to TRBD1 (6 bases). The germline gives CDR1 MDHEN, CDR2 SYDVKM. The CDR3 length is 16 residues. The V gene lost 6 bases and the J gene lost 4 bases, with 21 bases spanning the gap. This CDR3 is CASSQDSGQRTYGYTF. CDR3 sequence (DNA): TGTGCCAGCAGCCAAGACTCTGGACAGCGAACCTATGGCTACACCTTC.

The V and J genes are TRBV28 and TRBJ1-2, with TRBD1 as a possible D gene (6 bases). The ends were cut back, 6 bases at V and 4 bases at J, with 12 bases in the middle. The germline V gene has CDR1 MDHEN and CDR2 SYDVKM. This CDR3 contains 13 residues. This chain's CDR3 is CASRPGQLYGYTF. The CDR3 nucleotides are TGTGCCAGCAGGCCTGGACAGCTCTATGGCTACACCTTC.

The chain employs TRBV15 and TRBJ2-1, with D tentatively TRBD2 (6 bases). Trimming removed 4 bases at V and 9 bases at J, with 13 bases between. Germline V gives CDR1 LNHNV, CDR2 YYDKDF (reference sequence). CDR3 length: 13 amino acids. The CDR3 region is CATSTVRLGEQFF. In DNA form, the CDR3 reads TGTGCCACCAGCACCGTCCGACTAGGTGAGCAGTTCTTC.

The gene calls are TRBV7-6 and TRBJ2-2, with D possibly TRBD2 on 6 matching bases. CDR3 size: 13 residues. V was clipped by 11 bases and J by 0 bases, with 10 bases between them. The germline CDR1 and CDR2 sequences are SGHVS and FNYEAQ. The CDR3 loop is CAGGGANTGELFF. In DNA, the CDR3 is TGTGCCGGCGGCGGGGCGAACACCGGGGAGCTGTTTTTT.

The V gene is TRBV9, the J gene TRBJ2-2; D not certain. Trimming shortened V by 0 bases and J by 4 bases, and 4 bases separated the two germline ends. CDR1 SGDLS and CDR2 YYNGEE come from the germline V gene. The CDR3 length is 13 residues. CDR3 residues: CASSVDSTGELFF. As DNA, the CDR3 is TGTGCCAGCAGCGTAGATAGCACCGGGGAGCTGTTTTTT.

CDR3 sequence: CASSIGEGIIPTGELFF. The CDR3 DNA follows: TGCGCCAGCAGCATCGGGGAAGGGATCATCCCCACCGGGGAGCTGTTTTTT. The rearrangement uses TRBV5-1 and TRBJ2-2, with D tentatively TRBD2 (5 bases). The CDR3 runs to 17 residues. V lost 4 bases and J lost 4, with 20 bases in between. Germline V gene data show CDR1 as SGHRS and CDR2 as YFSETQ.